These 26 T cell receptor beta chains came from one sample sequenced in a study of T cells expressing NK-cell markers. TCRdb reprocessed the 5' RACE reads and keeps a single row for each CDR3 protein, giving no DNA. In all, the sample yields about 260,000 distinct CDR3 sequences. The sample taken for sequencing was blood T cells: a sorted CD56 or NKG2C T cell subset, CD4+ or CD8+ T cells, or bulk PBMC T cells (not recorded which). Receptors originate from a woman aged 18-70 years in good health.

This chain uses TRBV5-1 with TRBJ2-3; lacking DNA, the TRBD2 call made by TCRdb goes unchecked. Looked up from germline, CDR1 is SGHRS and CDR2 is YFSETQ. This CDR3 has 15 amino acids. CDR3 loop: CASSWRTSGTDTQYF.

The chain combines TRBV6-1 with TRBJ2-5; TCRdb's D call of TRBD1 is untestable without DNA. Germline V lookup: CDR1 MNHNS, CDR2 SASEGT. This CDR3 has 15 residues. The chain's CDR3 is CASSLGTGRSETQYF.

V is TRBV29-1 and J is TRBJ1-2. Germline lookup yields CDR1 SQVTM and CDR2 ANQGSEA. This CDR3 region has 13 residues. The CDR3 loop is CSVGAKENYGYTF.

The gene calls are TRBV29-1 and TRBJ1-2; the TCRdb D gene call, TRBD1, has no DNA to confirm it. The CDR3 runs to 14 residues. Germline V lookup: CDR1 SQVTM, CDR2 ANQGSEA. CDR3 amino acids: CSVERGSFGYGYTF.

The CDR3 loop reads CASSLGHPGGAGYNSPLHF. V is TRBV12-3 or TRBV12-4 and J is TRBJ1-6; the D call from TCRdb, TRBD1, cannot be confirmed without DNA. The CDR3 loop spans 19 amino acids.

V gene TRBV25-1 combines with J gene TRBJ1-3; as DNA is missing, the TRBD1 call by TCRdb cannot be tested. This CDR3 spans 14 amino acids. In germline, CDR1 is MGHDK, CDR2 SYGVNS. The CDR3 sequence is CATSGTGDGNTIYF.

This chain joins TRBV10-3 and TRBJ2-3; TCRdb picks TRBD2, but there is no DNA to check that call. The CDR3 runs to 13 residues. From germline, CDR1 is ENHRY and CDR2 SYGVKD. CDR3 loop: CASRREVVDTQYF.

The chain joins TRBV7-6 to TRBJ1-5. The CDR3 spans 16 residues. Germline loops: CDR1 SGHVS, CDR2 FNYEAQ. The CDR3 protein is CASSLVAGRATQPQHF.

V and J are TRBV29-1 and TRBJ1-1; TCRdb's assignment of TRBD1 cannot be checked, as there is no DNA. The CDR3 contains 13 residues. CDR1 and CDR2 (germline): SQVTM, ANQGSEA. CDR3 sequence: CSVVGDMNTEAFF.

The CDR3 region is CATLGLAGGASTDTQYF. The chain has TRBV10-3 and TRBJ2-3; TCRdb selects TRBD2, and the lack of DNA leaves this call unchecked. In germline, CDR1 is ENHRY, CDR2 SYGVKD. The CDR3 length is 17 residues.

The chain combines TRBV6-1 with TRBJ2-2; TCRdb gives TRBD1 as the D gene, but with no DNA this cannot be confirmed. Looked up from germline, CDR1 is MNHNS and CDR2 is SASEGT. The CDR3 spans 15 residues. The chain's CDR3 is CASTNSWGGAGELFF.

The rearrangement uses TRBV19 and TRBJ1-5. Germline lookup yields CDR1 LNHDA and CDR2 SQIVND (reference sequence). The CDR3 totals 15 residues. The CDR3 reads CASSILVLTDRPQHF.

The chain employs TRBV28 and TRBJ2-1; the TCRdb call, TRBD1, lacks DNA for checking. The germline gives CDR1 MDHEN, CDR2 SYDVKM. The CDR3 covers 12 residues. The CDR3 loop is CASRVKGRGQFF. Full variable domain (rest looked up from reference TRBV28 and TRBJ2-1): DVKVTQSSRYLVKRTGEKVFLECVQDMDHENMFWYRQDPGLGLRLIYFSYDVKMKEKGDIPEGYSVSREKKERFSLILESASTNQTSMYLCASRVKGRGQFFGPGTRLTVL.

This CDR3 is CASSPGTSLPEQYF. The chain carries TRBV28 and TRBJ2-7; lacking DNA, the TRBD2 call made by TCRdb goes unchecked. The CDR3 covers 14 residues. Germline lookup yields CDR1 MDHEN and CDR2 SYDVKM.

The gene calls are TRBV12-3 or TRBV12-4 and TRBJ2-2; without DNA, the TCRdb call of TRBD2 cannot be checked. The CDR3 loop spans 15 amino acids. CDR3 loop: CASTVTSGPTGELFF.

CDR3 protein: CASSPRLAGHNEQFF. The chain uses TRBV6-1 and TRBJ2-1; the D gene TCRdb calls, TRBD2, cannot be checked with no DNA. Looked up from germline, CDR1 is MNHNS and CDR2 is SASEGT. The CDR3 runs 15 residues.

The chain links TRBV2 to TRBJ2-5; TCRdb's D call of TRBD1 is untestable without DNA. Per the germline V gene, CDR1 is SNHLY and CDR2 is FYNNEI. The CDR3 is made up of 16 amino acids. The CDR3 here is CASIDLVWDSQETQYF.

CDR3 loop: CASSQDGAGSTDTQYF. The chain uses TRBV4-2 and TRBJ2-3; checking the TCRdb D call of TRBD1 is not possible without DNA. The germline V gene encodes CDR1 LGHNA and CDR2 YNFKEQ. This CDR3 spans 16 amino acids.

V gene TRBV11-2 combines with J gene TRBJ2-5. The CDR3 contains 14 residues. Germline CDR1 and CDR2: SGHAT and FQNNGV. Here the CDR3 reads CASSLSSRKETQYF.

This rearrangement joins TRBV5-1 to TRBJ1-1; TCRdb names TRBD1, which stays unverified in the absence of DNA. The CDR3 runs 14 residues. Germline values: CDR1 SGHRS, CDR2 YFSETQ. CDR3 loop: CASSSTGGSTEAFF.

The rearrangement joins TRBV7-2 to TRBJ2-3. This CDR3 region has 12 residues. Germline loops: CDR1 SGHTA, CDR2 FQGNSA. CDR3 sequence reads: CASSLETVTQYF.

This chain uses TRBV7-2 with TRBJ1-2; TCRdb names TRBD1, which stays unverified in the absence of DNA. The CDR3 spans 14 residues. Germline V gene sequence: CDR1 SGHTA, CDR2 FQGNSA. The CDR3 spells CASAPGTGRSGYTF.

This chain uses TRBV11-2 with TRBJ1-1. The CDR3 consists of 14 residues. Germline V gene data show CDR1 as SGHAT and CDR2 as FQNNGV. CDR3 residues: CASSAWGDDTEAFF.

This rearrangement joins TRBV12-3 or TRBV12-4 to TRBJ2-5; TCRdb picks TRBD2, but there is no DNA to check that call. The CDR3 runs to 13 residues. This chain's CDR3 is CASGPSGGETQYF.

This chain uses TRBV28 with TRBJ2-7; TCRdb's D call, TRBD1, is unchecked because there is no DNA. The CDR3 loop spans 13 amino acids. Germline CDR1 MDHEN, CDR2 SYDVKM. This CDR3 reads CASLRDRGYEQYF. Supplemented by reference TRBV28 and TRBJ2-7, the full variable domain reads DVKVTQSSRYLVKRTGEKVFLECVQDMDHENMFWYRQDPGLGLRLIYFSYDVKMKEKGDIPEGYSVSREKKERFSLILESASTNQTSMYLCASLRDRGYEQYFGPGTRLTVT.

V is TRBV5-1 and J is TRBJ1-5. CDR1 is SGHRS, CDR2 YFSETQ, per germline. The CDR3 covers 13 residues. The CDR3 loop reads CASSLGSNQPQHF.